The TCR beta chain described here comes from a study of blood T cell repertoires in COVID-19. From germline, CDR1 is MNHEY and CDR2 SMNVEV (reference sequence). The CDR3 runs 17 residues. J lost 2 bases, V lost 7 bases, and 9 bases had no gene match. TCRdb's copy holds only in-frame clones and misses some; the assay was immunoSEQ multiplex PCR. The sample holds fewer than 250,000 clones, 83% seen once. The sample consisted of PBMCs or T cells enriched from blood (not recorded which). The source of this sequence is a woman in her 40s who had been exposed to COVID-19. The chain combines TRBV27 with TRBJ1-5, with 12 positions matching TRBD1. The chain's CDR3 is CASKTGTGGMGNQPQHF. The CDR3 DNA reads TGTGCCAGCAAAACCGGGACAGGGGGCATGGGCAATCAGCCCCAGCATTTT.